This record looks at one TCR beta chain sequence and its context. Antigen: not known. CDR3 length: 17 residues. Germline V gene sequence: CDR1 SNHLY, CDR2 FYNNEI. J lost 4 bases, V lost 0 bases, and 10 bases had no gene match. This sample is drawn from a study of T-cell reconstitution after alpha-beta-depleted transplantation in children. Study observations and caveats: Alpha-beta T cells present about two months after transplant were reported to originate from several hundred expanded graft clones. Where some patients showed high TCRbeta diversity at day 60, it came from recipient T cells and thymic progenitors that had survived.

Preparation of the TCRbeta library used unique molecular identifiers. In TCRdb, the PCR reads were re-called with MiXCR into one record per CDR3 protein. Of some 600,000 distinct CDR3 sequences in the sample, 10% to 15% are singletons; the top ten hold approximately 2%. V is TRBV2 and J is TRBJ2-3, with 7 bases matching TRBD2. This TCR was recovered from a male patient under 18 who had a stem cell transplant for acute myeloid leukemia, so the T cells may come from the graft donor. The sequencing used PBMCs, mostly from graft donor cells, collected 360 days after TCRalphabeta/CD19-depleted stem cell transplant. The CDR3 region has the DNA TGTGCCAGCAGTGAAGCGGTACTCCGACTAGCCCCAGATACGCAGTATTTT. Translated: CASSEAVLRLAPDTQYF.